This is a list of T cell receptor beta chains from one sample in a study of CD8 T cells in ankylosing spondylitis. MiXCR, run by TCRdb on the 5' RACE reads, gives a single entry per CDR3 protein. The table shows more than 650,000 distinct CDR3 sequences, with 12% occurring only once. The sequenced material came from blood, either unsorted or a sorted T cell fraction (not recorded which). The receptors here all came from a male donor with ankylosing spondylitis. The CDR3 runs from the conserved cysteine through the conserved F or W. D genes are given only for firm matches. Only some rows state a clone size, as once, few, many or a class for expanded clones.

>-|TRBV14|TRBJ2-7|-
CASSQAGSTYEQYF
TGTGCCAGCAGCCAAGCGGGATCTACCTACGAGCAGTACTTC
>many|TRBV27|TRBJ2-5|-
CASSSPVTGTPQYF
TGTGCCAGCAGTTCGCCCGTGACCGGGACTCCACAGTACTTC
>many|TRBV7-3|TRBJ2-7|TRBD2
CASSLNGREQYF
TGTGCCAGCAGCTTAAACGGGAGGGAGCAGTACTTC
>few|TRBV20-1|TRBJ1-2|-
CSAVPTDRSGYGYTF
TGCAGTGCTGTCCCTACAGACAGGTCCGGCTATGGCTACACCTTC
>few|TRBV12-5|TRBJ2-2|TRBD2
CASGPASLRGAGELFF
TGTGCTAGTGGTCCAGCCAGCTTACGGGGGGCCGGGGAGCTGTTTTTT
>many|TRBV20-1|TRBJ2-1|-
CSASDDIEQFF
TGCAGTGCTAGTGATGACATTGAGCAGTTCTTC
>few|TRBV20-1|TRBJ2-3|TRBD2
CSAGDSGRNRDTQYF
TGCAGTGCGGGGGATAGCGGGAGGAACAGAGATACGCAGTATTTT
>-|TRBV5-1|TRBJ1-4|-
CASSSGWRRDEKLFF
TGCGCCAGCAGCTCAGGATGGAGGAGGGATGAAAAACTGTTTTTT
>many|TRBV10-3|TRBJ2-7|-
CAIRDGSSYEQYF
TGTGCCATCCGGGACGGAAGCTCCTACGAGCAGTACTTC
>-|TRBV9|TRBJ1-6|-
CASSVVGHSPLHF
TGTGCCAGCAGCGTGGTAGGGCATTCACCCCTCCACTTT
>-|TRBV7-9|TRBJ1-1|-
CASSLVMTEAFF
TGTGCCAGCAGCTTAGTAATGACTGAAGCTTTCTTT
>-|TRBV20-1|TRBJ2-3|TRBD1
CSAYRGTTTDTQYF
TGCAGTGCTTACAGGGGGACAACCACAGATACGCAGTATTTT
>few|TRBV20-1|TRBJ2-7|-
CSAGGGHSYEQYF
TGCAGTGCAGGTGGGGGGCACTCCTACGAGCAGTACTTC
>many|TRBV7-2|TRBJ2-2|-
CASSWIGELFF
TGTGCCAGCAGCTGGATCGGGGAGCTGTTTTTT
>-|TRBV7-9|TRBJ2-3|-
CASSLRQSGESTDTQYF
TGTGCCAGCAGCTTAAGACAGTCAGGCGAGAGCACAGATACGCAGTATTTT
>-|TRBV4-1|TRBJ1-4|TRBD1
CASSQPKQGRSNEKLFF
TGCGCCAGCAGCCAACCCAAACAGGGGAGGTCTAATGAAAAACTGTTTTTT
>few|TRBV4-2|TRBJ2-7|-
CASSQDALAPTQYF
TGTGCCAGCAGCCAAGACGCACTAGCCCCCACGCAGTACTTC
>-|TRBV29-1|TRBJ1-6|TRBD1
CSVAKDRNSPLHF
TGCAGCGTTGCCAAGGACAGGAATTCACCCCTCCACTTT
>many|TRBV12-3/TRBV12-4|TRBJ2-1|TRBD2
CASRRLAGGNEQFF
TGTGCCAGCAGGCGACTAGCGGGAGGGAATGAGCAGTTCTTC
>few|TRBV20-1|TRBJ2-5|-
CSAGTDFWETQYF
TGCAGTGCCGGAACGGACTTCTGGGAGACCCAGTACTTC
>few|TRBV7-2|TRBJ2-2|TRBD1
CASSYLTGGSGELFF
TGTGCCAGCAGCTATTTGACAGGGGGCTCAGGGGAGCTGTTTTTT
>-|TRBV2|TRBJ2-4|-
CASSVDPSGSWYF
TGTGCCAGCAGTGTAGACCCATCCGGCTCTTGGTACTTC
>-|TRBV18|TRBJ1-1|-
CASSPRTGNQDRAFF
TGTGCCAGCTCACCACGGACCGGCAACCAAGACCGCGCTTTCTTT
>-|TRBV5-6|TRBJ2-2|-
CASSHGAGRNTGELFF
TGTGCCAGCAGCCACGGGGCAGGGAGGAACACCGGGGAGCTGTTTTTT
>many|TRBV29-1|TRBJ2-3|TRBD1
CSGDRDSDTQYF
TGCAGCGGCGACAGGGATTCAGATACGCAGTATTTT
>many|TRBV20-1|TRBJ2-5|-
CSAVAVQETQYF
TGCAGTGCGGTAGCGGTTCAAGAGACCCAGTACTTC
>few|TRBV20-1|TRBJ1-1|-
CSATQGGMTEAFF
TGCAGTGCAACGCAAGGGGGAATGACTGAAGCTTTCTTT
>-|TRBV20-1|TRBJ2-2|TRBD2
CSARGGEGISVRAGELFF
TGCAGTGCTCGGGGGGGTGAGGGTATATCTGTACGTGCCGGGGAGCTGTTTTTT
>-|TRBV2|TRBJ2-5|-
CASSEVSRWQETQYF
TGTGCCAGCAGTGAAGTGTCAAGGTGGCAAGAGACCCAGTACTTC
>many|TRBV20-1|TRBJ2-7|TRBD1
CSANRDRDSYEQYF
TGCAGTGCTAACCGGGACAGGGACTCCTACGAGCAGTACTTC
>-|TRBV7-6|TRBJ1-1|-
CASSLLANLNTEAFF
TGTGCCAGCAGCTTATTAGCGAACTTAAACACTGAAGCTTTCTTT
>few|TRBV5-4|TRBJ2-3|-
CASSLAETGGDTQYF
TGTGCCAGCAGCTTGGCCGAAACAGGCGGAGATACGCAGTATTTT
>-|TRBV6-5|TRBJ2-7|-
CASSYRRAYEQYF
TGTGCCAGCAGTTATCGGCGGGCCTACGAGCAGTACTTC
>-|TRBV7-3|TRBJ2-7|-
CASSERVSYEQYF
TGTGCCAGCAGTGAACGGGTTTCCTACGAGCAGTACTTC
>few|TRBV5-1|TRBJ2-3|TRBD1
CASSWGQLSTDTQYF
TGCGCCAGCAGCTGGGGACAGTTAAGCACAGATACGCAGTATTTT
>-|TRBV29-1|TRBJ1-2|-
CSDLGPNYGYTF
TGCAGCGACCTGGGACCGAACTATGGCTACACCTTC
>many|TRBV4-3|TRBJ2-1|-
CASSQVDRNLNNEQFF
TGCGCCAGCAGCCAAGTAGATCGGAACCTAAACAATGAGCAGTTCTTC
>many|TRBV29-1|TRBJ2-7|-
CSVEEQVNYEQYF
TGCAGCGTTGAAGAACAGGTTAACTACGAGCAGTACTTC
>few|TRBV2|TRBJ2-1|TRBD2
CASKSGTSGNRSYNEQFF
TGTGCCAGCAAATCCGGGACTAGCGGAAATCGCTCCTACAATGAGCAGTTCTTC
>few|TRBV7-2|TRBJ1-1|-
CASSFTFVNTEAFF
TGTGCCAGCAGCTTTACATTTGTGAACACTGAAGCTTTCTTT
>few|TRBV18|TRBJ2-1|-
CASSPPMNEQFF
TGTGCCAGCTCACCACCTATGAATGAGCAGTTCTTC
>-|TRBV7-2|TRBJ2-3|TRBD1
CASSLGSGGITDTQYF
TGTGCCAGCAGCTTAGGGTCAGGGGGCATCACAGATACGCAGTATTTT
>few|TRBV5-1|TRBJ2-3|TRBD2
CASSLNSGRAGDTQYF
TGCGCCAGCAGCCTGAATAGCGGGAGGGCGGGAGATACGCAGTATTTT
>few|TRBV7-2|TRBJ1-5|-
CASSPRGANQPQHF
TGTGCCAGCAGCCCCCGAGGGGCAAATCAGCCCCAGCATTTT
>few|TRBV5-1|TRBJ1-2|-
CASSLMGRVEGYTF
TGCGCCAGCAGCCTGATGGGGAGGGTTGAAGGCTACACCTTC
>-|TRBV10-3|TRBJ2-7|TRBD1
CAISRISGTGGVSYEQYF
TGTGCCATCAGTCGAATATCCGGGACAGGGGGAGTATCCTACGAGCAGTACTTC
>-|TRBV20-1|TRBJ2-3|TRBD1
CSARGAPGQPSDTQYF
TGCAGTGCTAGAGGTGCCCCGGGACAGCCCTCAGATACGCAGTATTTT
>-|TRBV20-1|TRBJ1-6|TRBD1
CSASRSGGNSPLHF
TGCAGTGCTAGCAGGTCAGGGGGGAATTCACCCCTCCACTTT